The 27 T cell receptor beta chains reported below all come from one sample, sequenced in a study of long-term antiretroviral therapy in people with HIV. Samples were assayed with immunoSEQ v3.0 at survey level. The table came from immunoSEQ multiplex PCR; TCRdb's copy has only in-frame clones and leaves some out. The sample comprises about 28,000 clones, 70% to 90% of which are singletons, and roughly 9% rests with the top ten. Sequenced material: unsorted PBMCs, taken 3 years after starting antiretroviral therapy. The receptors originated from a man in his forties or fifties with HIV.

The genes are TRBV6-6 and TRBJ2-3, with 9 nucleotides matching TRBD2. The CDR3 has 14 residues. Germline loops: CDR1 MNHNY, CDR2 SVGAGI (reference sequence). V was clipped by 6 bases and J by 7 bases; unmatched bases: 8. The CDR3 nucleotides are TGTGCCAGCAGCCCCGGGACTAGCTCCTATACGCAGTATTTT. As protein: CASSPGTSSYTQYF.

The J gene is TRBJ1-5, the V gene TRBV28, with 7 bases that match TRBD1. This CDR3 region has 16 residues. Germline V gives CDR1 MDHEN, CDR2 SYDVKM. V shed 6 bases and J 1 base; nucleotides not matched to a gene: 9. Written as DNA, the CDR3 is TGTGCCAGCAGATCCCCGGGACAGAGAAGCAATCAGCCCCAGCATTTT. As protein: CASRSPGQRSNQPQHF.

V usage is TRBV29-1 and J usage is TRBJ2-7; 10 positions match TRBD1. The CDR3 is made up of 16 amino acids. With V trimmed by 6 bases and J by 1 base, 12 bases remained unmatched. From germline, CDR1 is SQVTM and CDR2 ANQGSEA. The DNA of the CDR3 is TGCAGCGTGCGGGGACAGGGGAATAGTCTTTCCTACGAGCAGTACTTC. It translates to CSVRGQGNSLSYEQYF.

J is TRBJ2-6 and V is TRBV7-2; tentatively, D is TRBD2 (5 bases). Germline loops: CDR1 SGHTA, CDR2 FQGNSA. The V gene lost 8 bases and the J gene lost 0 bases, with 8 bases spanning the gap. This CDR3 is built from 14 residues. The CDR3 coding sequence is TGTGCCAGCTCAGGACTCTCTGGGGCCAACGTCCTGACTTTC. It translates to CASSGLSGANVLTF.

The V gene is TRBV18, the J gene TRBJ2-1; no reliable D call. Trimming cost V 1 base and J 0 bases, with 10 bases left between them. Germline CDR1 and CDR2: KGHSH and LQKENI. The CDR3 has 16 residues. Here the CDR3 reads CASSPLGQFSYNEQFF. Written as DNA, the CDR3 is TGTGCCAGCTCACCACTCGGCCAGTTCTCCTACAATGAGCAGTTCTTC.

This clone came up once. The chain couples TRBV5-8 to TRBJ1-1, with a weak D call TRBD1 (6 bases). In germline, CDR1 is SGHTS, CDR2 YDEGEE. V was cut by 2 bases and J by 6 bases, with 11 bases left in between. The CDR3 has 13 residues. CDR3 nucleotides: TGTGCCAGCAGCTTTAATAGGGGGTCTGAAGCTTTCTTT. This encodes CASSFNRGSEAFF.

This chain connects TRBV27 to TRBJ2-1, with 8 nucleotides matching TRBD2. The CDR3 is 16 residues long. V shed 5 bases and J 4 bases; nucleotides not matched to a gene: 10. Germline V gene lookup returns CDR1 MNHEY and CDR2 SMNVEV (reference sequence). This CDR3 is CASSQASGGRYNEQFF. CDR3 coding DNA: TGTGCCAGCAGTCAGGCGAGCGGGGGTAGGTACAATGAGCAGTTCTTC.

This clone was seen only a few times. The chain links TRBV2 to TRBJ1-2, with 10 bases lining up with TRBD1. This CDR3 contains 14 residues. Germline V CDR1 and CDR2: SNHLY, FYNNEI. The V and J ends lost 6 bases and 6 bases, in that order; junction bases with no gene match: 7. The CDR3 here is CASSSGTGADGYTF. The CDR3, as DNA: TGTGCCAGCAGCTCCGGGACAGGGGCGGATGGCTACACCTTC.

The V and J genes are TRBV11-2 and TRBJ2-1; 7 bases are a match to TRBD1. The CDR3 runs to 17 residues. The V gene end was trimmed by 0 bases and the J gene end by 4 bases; junction bases not matched to a gene: 9. Germline CDR1 reads SGHAT; CDR2 reads FQNNGV. CDR3 loop: CASSLETWDSAYNEQFF. The DNA for the CDR3 is TGTGCCAGCAGCTTAGAAACGTGGGACAGCGCTTACAATGAGCAGTTCTTC.

The rearrangement joins TRBV15 to TRBJ2-1; possibly TRBD1 for D (5 bases). Trimming took off 1 base at V and 6 bases at J, with 10 bases between the two ends. Germline values: CDR1 LNHNV, CDR2 YYDKDF (reference sequence). The CDR3 length is 14 residues. As DNA, the CDR3 is TGTGCCACCAGCAGAGCAGGGAATAGCAATGAGCAGTTCTTC. Amino acid sequence: CATSRAGNSNEQFF.

The chain employs TRBV4-2 and TRBJ2-7, with D possibly being TRBD1 or TRBD2 (7 bases each). The CDR3 has 16 residues. Germline V CDR1 and CDR2: LGHNA, YNFKEQ. V shed 0 bases and J shed 0 bases, with 12 bases lying between them. The CDR3: CASSQDQGGGSYEQYF. The CDR3 region has the DNA TGTGCCAGCAGCCAAGATCAGGGGGGGGGCTCCTACGAGCAGTACTTC.

The V call is TRBV7-9, the J call TRBJ2-7; D may match TRBD1 or TRBD2 (5 bases each). V lost 1 base to trimming and J lost 4 bases, with 20 bases between them. CDR3 length equals 17 residues. Germline values: CDR1 SEHNR, CDR2 FQNEAQ (reference sequence). The CDR3 bases are TGTGCCAGCAGCTTAGGCGGTGGGACCACCGGTAAGTACGAGCAGTACTTC. Residues: CASSLGGGTTGKYEQYF.

The V gene is TRBV27, the J gene TRBJ1-2, with a possible D match to TRBD1 (5 bases). The CDR3 has 19 amino acids. V lost 3 bases and J lost 4, with 27 bases in between. Germline V lookup: CDR1 MNHEY, CDR2 SMNVEV (reference sequence). The CDR3 reads CASSLIPRGQKGWCYGYTF. In DNA, the CDR3 is TGTGCCAGCAGTTTGATACCTCGTGGACAAAAGGGGTGGTGCTATGGCTACACCTTC.

The chain has TRBV10-2 and TRBJ1-2, with 8 nucleotides matching TRBD1. The germline V gene has CDR1 WSHSY and CDR2 SAAADI. Trimming took 5 bases from V and 5 from J; bases not matched to a gene: 7. The CDR3 spans 14 residues. The chain's CDR3 is CASSSDRGGYGYTF. CDR3 nucleotide sequence: TGCGCCAGCAGTTCAGACAGGGGAGGTTATGGCTACACCTTC.

The rearrangement links TRBV4-3 to TRBJ2-1; maybe TRBD2 (6 bases). This CDR3 spans 18 amino acids. V gave up 0 bases and J gave up 5 bases, with 20 bases separating them. Germline V gene lookup returns CDR1 LGHNA and CDR2 YSLEER. The CDR3 here is CASSQDILGTPGNNEQFF. The CDR3 region has the DNA TGCGCCAGCAGCCAAGATATTCTCGGGACTCCGGGAAACAATGAGCAGTTCTTC.

The chain recombines TRBV29-1 with TRBJ1-2; D might be TRBD1 (6 bases). V was trimmed by 7 bases and J by 4 bases, leaving 13 bases between them. Germline loops: CDR1 SQVTM, CDR2 ANQGSEA. The CDR3 spans 12 residues. The CDR3 spells CSGRSDSYGYTF. The CDR3 DNA reads TGCAGCGGCAGGTCGGACAGCTATGGCTACACCTTC.

V is TRBV5-1 and J is TRBJ1-5, with D maybe TRBD1 (6 bases). The CDR3 totals 17 residues. Germline CDR1 SGHRS, CDR2 YFSETQ. Trimming removed 6 bases at V and 0 bases at J, with 19 bases between. CDR3 in DNA: TGCGCCAGCATCCTACAGGGTGCCCCTTATAGCAATCAGCCCCAGCATTTT. Translation: CASILQGAPYSNQPQHF.

The rearrangement uses TRBV6-5 and TRBJ1-1, with 7 bases fitting TRBD1. Germline CDR1 is MNHEY and CDR2 is SVGAGI. The V gene end was trimmed by 5 bases and the J gene end by 6 bases; junction bases not matched to a gene: 6. The CDR3 length is 13 residues. For the CDR3, the DNA is TGTGCCAGCAGTCTGACAGGGCTGGCTGAAGCTTTCTTT. It codes for CASSLTGLAEAFF.

The CDR3 bases are TGTGCCAGCCGAGGTAGGACTGAAGCTTTCTTT. This encodes CASRGRTEAFF. This chain links TRBV19 with TRBJ1-1; D gene ambiguous. The CDR3 has 11 residues. In germline, CDR1 is LNHDA, CDR2 SQIVND (reference sequence). V lost 9 bases and J 5 bases, leaving 10 bases between the germline ends.

This chain uses TRBV19 with TRBJ1-3, with D perhaps matching TRBD1 (5 bases). Germline loops: CDR1 LNHDA, CDR2 SQIVND (reference sequence). The CDR3 has 14 residues. With 4 bases removed from V and 9 bases from J, the gap between germline ends came to 16 bases. Here the CDR3 reads CASSTVLYGGTIYF. CDR3 DNA sequence: TGTGCCAGTAGTACCGTCCTATATGGGGGCACCATATATTTT.

V gene TRBV2 combines with J gene TRBJ2-1; 11 nucleotides align to TRBD2. The CDR3 totals 14 residues. The V and J ends lost 8 bases and 6 bases, in that order; junction bases with no gene match: 6. CDR1 and CDR2 from the germline V gene are SNHLY and FYNNEI. Written as DNA, the CDR3 is TGTGCCAGCCCGGGGCTAGCGGGGGGCAATGAGCAGTTCTTC. Protein: CASPGLAGGNEQFF.

The CDR3 protein is CASSSGTGIEQFF. The DNA for the CDR3 is TGTGCCAGCAGTTCCGGGACAGGGATAGAGCAGTTCTTC. The chain joins TRBV6-5 to TRBJ2-1, with TRBD1 identical over 9 bases. The germline V gene encodes CDR1 MNHEY and CDR2 SVGAGI. Trimming at V came to 4 bases and at J to 10 bases, leaving 5 bases not matched to a gene. The CDR3 loop spans 13 amino acids.

This sequence joins TRBV6-5 and TRBJ2-1, with no clear D. The CDR3 has 11 amino acids. From germline, CDR1 is MNHEY and CDR2 SVGAGI. Trimming removed 8 bases from V and 8 bases from J, with 10 bases in between. The CDR3 reads CASARGDEQFF. The CDR3 DNA sequence: TGTGCCAGCGCCAGAGGCGATGAGCAGTTCTTC.

The chain uses TRBV4-1 and TRBJ1-4, with D unresolved. The CDR3 is 12 residues long. V lost 1 base and J 10 bases, leaving 7 bases between the germline ends. Germline V gene data show CDR1 as MGHRA and CDR2 as YSYEKL. CDR3 DNA: TGCGCCAGCAGCCAAGGGGTAGGAAAACTGTTTTTT. Its translation: CASSQGVGKLFF.

The chain employs TRBV12-5 and TRBJ1-5, with 7 bases matching TRBD1. J lost 1 base, V lost 5 bases, and 14 bases had no gene match. The CDR3 is 18 residues long. Germline values: CDR1 LGHNT, CDR2 FRNRAP. This CDR3 reads CASGPGPRQGSSNQPQHF. The CDR3 region has the DNA TGTGCTAGTGGTCCCGGCCCTCGACAGGGTTCGAGCAATCAGCCCCAGCATTTT. Full variable domain (missing parts from reference TRBV12-5 and TRBJ1-5): DARVTQTPRHKVTEMGQEVTMRCQPILGHNTVFWYRQTMMQGLELLAYFRNRAPLDDSGMPKDRFSAEMPDATLATLKIQPSEPRDSAVYFCASGPGPRQGSSNQPQHFGDGTRLSIL.

In this sample, this clone turned up once. V and J are TRBV6-6 and TRBJ2-5; TRBD1 matches at 7 bases. CDR1 and CDR2 (germline): MNHNY, SVGAGI (reference sequence). The CDR3 extends over 14 amino acids. V shed 6 bases and J 2 bases; nucleotides not matched to a gene: 6. CDR3 DNA sequence: TGTGCCAGCAGCCCCGGGACAGTACAAGAGACCCAGTACTTC. Translated: CASSPGTVQETQYF.

This clone was seen once. The chain combines TRBV7-2 with TRBJ2-4; 7 bases align to TRBD1. Trimming took 4 bases from V and 7 from J; bases not matched to a gene: 10. CDR1 is SGHTA and CDR2 is FQGNSA in the germline V gene. The CDR3 runs 15 residues. DNA of the CDR3: TGTGCCAGCAGCTCCACGCCCGGGACAGTTAACATTCAGTACTTC. Its protein is CASSSTPGTVNIQYF.